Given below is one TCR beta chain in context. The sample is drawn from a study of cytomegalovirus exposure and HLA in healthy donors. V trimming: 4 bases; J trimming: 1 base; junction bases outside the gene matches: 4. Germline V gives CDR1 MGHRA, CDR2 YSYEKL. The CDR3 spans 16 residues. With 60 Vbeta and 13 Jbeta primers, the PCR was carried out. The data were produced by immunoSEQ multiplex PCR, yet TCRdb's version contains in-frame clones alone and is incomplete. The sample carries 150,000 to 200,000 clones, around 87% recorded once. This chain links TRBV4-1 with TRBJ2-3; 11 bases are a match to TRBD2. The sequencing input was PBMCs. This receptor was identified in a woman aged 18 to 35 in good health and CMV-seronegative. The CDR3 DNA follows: TGCGCCAGCAGCCCCACTAGCGGGAGCGGCACAGATACGCAGTATTTT. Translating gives CASSPTSGSGTDTQYF.